The text below deals with one TCR beta chain. Its target antigen remains unknown. The sample holds no much larger clone one base away, and base qualities are not on file. Libraries were prepared through the immunoSEQ multiplex PCR assay. A mixture of 60 forward primers for TCR Vbeta segments and 13 reverse primers for TCR Jbeta segments was used in the multiplex PCR. A multiplex PCR assay on genomic DNA amplified the CDR3 region of rearranged TCR beta genes. The Illumina HiSeq System was used to sequence the amplified TCR beta libraries as 87-base-pair reads. The source study handled its data this way. A later analysis counted about 80 million unique TCR beta chains across the 600 to 850 repertoires, and 10 million to 11 million of these chains were shared by at least two donors. Raw reads were error-corrected and collapsed into unique sequences with a nearest-neighbor algorithm that merged closely related sequences to remove PCR and sequencing errors. To assign V, D and J gene segments, CDR3 sequences were aligned to IMGT reference sequences. For a sequence to be retained, a match of at least six nucleotides to both a V gene segment and a J gene segment was required. A rearrangement counted as productive if the CDR3 had no stop codons and remained in frame with V and J, and every other rearrangement counted as non-productive. Following IMGT convention, CDR3 was defined as the stretch from the second conserved V-encoded cysteine to the conserved J-encoded phenylalanine. Sequences without an unambiguous match to a single V gene segment were excluded from the earlier analysis of 500 to 700 of the donors. In an earlier analysis of some 590 of the donors, V segments were called functional above 56.7% productive rearrangements and were called segregating when the between-donor standard deviation exceeded 5%. To diagnose cytomegalovirus status from the catalog of TCR beta chain sequences, a statistical classification framework was built. In a later analysis, V and J genes were assigned by comparing TCR nucleotide sequences against IMGT/GENE-DB human TR gene sequences. In a later analysis, CDR3 sequences and most-parsimonious VDJ recombination scenarios were assigned using the TCRdist pipeline. In a later analysis, every TCR beta chain was defined by the combination of its CDR3 amino acid sequence and its V-gene family, and reads without a unique V-gene family were dropped. As a way to deal with suspected cross-contamination and a sequencing artifact, a later analysis dropped hundreds of nucleotide sequences that were highly shared and had low generation probability. In a later analysis, a clonal expansion index for each public chain was calculated from normalized within-repertoire ranks of inferred template counts. A later analysis computed generation probabilities with a VDJ recombination model fitted to out-of-frame rearrangements, and checked the results against IGoR. A later analysis scored TCR-TCR, TCR-HLA and TCR-CMV co-occurrence with hypergeometric tests, applying a repertoire-size bias correction to TCR pairs. False discovery rates were estimated in a later analysis by permuting HLA or CMV assignments 20 times. In a later analysis, co-occurring TCRs were grouped with DBSCAN, and TCRdist sequence similarity was added when clustering was performed within HLA-allele-positive subsets. Co-occurrence clustering excluded repertoires with fewer than 30,000 or more than 120,000 public chains, plus five with anomalous nucleotide sharing. TCRdb holds this immuneACCESS table with in-frame rearrangements only. Some clones are missing; in checked studies, unresolved V genes explain under half, and the rest has no known cause. The V and J calls and clone size were taken over from that table, and D and trimming were inferred from the DNA. Present in this sample are about 97,000 clones, approximately 80% of which were seen just once. The ten biggest clones cover approximately 3.3% of the sample.

The sample belongs to a study of cytomegalovirus exposure and HLA in healthy donors listed by TCRdb under 2017. Looking at the study overall: An earlier analysis of some 500 of the donors reported more than 250 Gb of sequence data and some 120 million unique TCR beta sequences from about 180 million T cells. An early release that covered about 640 HLA-typed donors contained approximately 290 gigabases of sequencing data and tens of millions of unique TCR sequences. Of the 300 to 500 genotyped donors, less than 85% were placed in the genetic ancestry cluster associated with self-reported Caucasian donors. The aim of the study was to test whether cataloging public T cell receptors could identify signatures of past pathogen exposure. Using immunosequencing, the study profiled T cell repertoires from around 670 subjects and related those repertoires to cytomegalovirus serostatus. Along with the roughly 610-subject first cohort, a separate validation cohort of roughly 110 different subjects was used. High-throughput TCR immunosequencing, statistical association of individual TCRs with disease status, and machine learning were combined to predict cytomegalovirus infection status. To study patterns of TCR occurrence, a later analysis re-analyzed previously published TCR beta repertoires from just over 650 donors and added high-resolution HLA genotyping. Rather than using new phenotypic data, the later analysis identified candidate immune exposures from TCR beta sequences and from how often those sequences occurred across donors. An earlier analysis of around 580 of the donors used high-throughput TCR beta sequencing to judge whether each TCR beta V gene segment behaved as functional or pseudogenic. Donor age, sex, ethnicity and CMV serostatus were collected together with the repertoire data. Genome-wide SNP genotypes for about 65% of the roughly 700 donors were used in a later genetic analysis, which treated that subset as a discovery cohort. All discovery cohort repertoires had been generated on a single sequencing platform. Both class I and class II loci were covered by HLA typing, at four-digit resolution. The number of donors typed differed by locus, with roughly 620-640 for A, B, C, DRB1 and DQB1, roughly 520 for DQA1, approximately 570 for DPA1, and approximately 470 for DPB1. Because of strong linkage in the cohort, roughly five DR-DQ haplotypes were treated as single units for association and clustering. Among over 350 genotyped donors of the cohort, an average of roughly 240,000 unique TCR beta nucleotide sequences were sequenced per donor, roughly a sixth of them non-productive. Broader findings and caveats from the paper: Most CMV-associated TCR beta chains appeared to be HLA-restricted in a later analysis, and the HLA associations seemed to be driven largely by CMV exposure. Because HLA typing was unavailable for some donors at each locus, only the typed subset was used in association tests. In a later analysis, HLA-associated TCR beta chains were found to be more clonally expanded and to have lower generation probabilities than equally common non-associated chains. A few of the identified cytomegalovirus-associated TCR beta chains were confirmed in vitro to be specific for cytomegalovirus antigens. Most TCR sequences were observed very rarely across donors, whereas some public TCRs were present in many individuals. About 17 rarely observed V segments, including chromosome 9 orphons, were excluded from the earlier analysis of some 590 of the donors because counts were too low. Because the 87-base-pair reads could not distinguish some IMGT-functional V segments, including TRBV6-2 and TRBV6-3, those segments were excluded. Compared with the approximately 670-donor mean, donors in an Asian-associated ancestry cluster had fewer N-insertions in productive TCRs, according to a later genetic analysis. The classifier was reported to diagnose cytomegalovirus status with high specificity and sensitivity in both the original cohort and the validation cohort. Correlated functional status among segregating V segments might be attributable to linkage disequilibrium, but an unknown experimental factor could not be ruled out. The authors suggested that the approach could potentially be generalized to other disease states and immunological phenotypes. A cluster of highly shared sequence variants was judged likely to be a technical artifact of the sequencing pipeline. The presence/absence analyses assumed that sequencing depth was roughly uniform across donors, and that assumption may not be true. A later analysis found that TCR association rates varied across HLA loci, with DRB1 alleles showing the most associated TCRs and HLA-C alleles the fewest. An association between a missense DCLRE1C variant and V-gene and J-gene trimming of TCR beta chains was found in a later genetic analysis and replicated in an independent cohort. CMV serostatus was the only immune exposure information available for the cohort. In this cohort, only TCR beta chains were sequenced, and detectable features were limited by the absence of alpha or paired-chain data. A further reported finding was that TCR beta sequences accurately predicted the HLA-A and HLA-B alleles for most subjects in the first cohort. The study listed approximately 160 TCR beta chains as associated with cytomegalovirus. According to a later analysis, parvovirus B19, influenza, CMV and Epstein-Barr virus appeared linked to several top co-occurrence clusters. A later analysis associated 16,951 TCR beta sequences with specific HLA alleles at a false discovery rate of 0.05. When HLA alleles, especially DR and DQ, strongly co-occurred, TCR associations were difficult to assign to individual alleles. In an earlier analysis of under 600 of the donors, most TCR beta V segments were observed in productive rearrangements about 87% or about 30% of the time, broadly matching IMGT annotations.

CDR1 is given as SNHLY and CDR2 as FYNNEI, both from the germline V gene. Including cysteine and phenylalanine, the CDR3 has 13 amino acids. The sequence is cut down to CDR3 DNA, 39 bases in frame from base 1. V has 7 bases trimmed and J has 6 bases trimmed; junction bases matching no gene number 3. The cohort consisted of 666 healthy bone marrow donors. At the time of sampling, all cohort members were nominally healthy, though unrecorded immune exposures were likely present. The donor was CMV seropositive and belonged to the group of over 250 seropositive cohort members. Each donor provided a peripheral blood sample, and peripheral blood mononuclear cells were used for TCR beta sequencing. Genomic DNA was extracted from the blood cell samples with the Qiagen DNeasy Blood Extraction Kit.

The material sequenced was PBMCs. This TCR derives from a male donor in good health and CMV-seropositive. The sequence is built from TRBV2 and TRBJ1-6; 7 middle bases align to TRBD1. The CDR3 reads as follows: CASMGTVNSPLHF. The DNA sequence reads TGTGCCAGCATGGGGACAGTTAATTCACCCCTCCACTTT. The variable domain in full, with residues beyond the CDR3 obtained from the reference TRBV2 and TRBJ1-6 genes, is EPEVTQTPSHQVTQMGQEVILRCVPISNHLYFYWYRQILGQKVEFLVSFYNNEISEKSEIFDDQFSVERPDGSNFTLKIRSTKLEDSAMYFCASMGTVNSPLHFGNGTRLTVT.